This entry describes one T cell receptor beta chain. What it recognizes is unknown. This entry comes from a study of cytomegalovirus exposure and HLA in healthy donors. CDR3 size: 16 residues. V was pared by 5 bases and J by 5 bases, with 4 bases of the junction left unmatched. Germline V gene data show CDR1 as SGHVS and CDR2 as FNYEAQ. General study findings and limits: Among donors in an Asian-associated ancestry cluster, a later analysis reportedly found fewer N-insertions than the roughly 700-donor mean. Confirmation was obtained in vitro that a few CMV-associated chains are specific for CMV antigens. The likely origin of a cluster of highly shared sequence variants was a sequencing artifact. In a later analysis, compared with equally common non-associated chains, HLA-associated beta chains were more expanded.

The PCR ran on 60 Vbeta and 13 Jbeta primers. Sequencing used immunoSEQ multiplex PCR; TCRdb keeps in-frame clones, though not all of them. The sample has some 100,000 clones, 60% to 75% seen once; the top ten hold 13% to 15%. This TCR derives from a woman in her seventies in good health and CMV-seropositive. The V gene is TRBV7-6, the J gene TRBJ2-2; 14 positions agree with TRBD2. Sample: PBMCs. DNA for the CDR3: TGTGCCAGCAGCCCGACTAGCGGGGGGGCGACCGGGGAGCTGTTTTTT. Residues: CASSPTSGGATGELFF.